This T cell receptor (beta chain) is drawn from a study of T cells in Graves' hyperthyroidism and ophthalmopathy. This clonotype occurred many times. Trimming shortened V by 7 bases and J by 9 bases, and 25 bases separated the two germline ends. Germline lookup yields CDR1 MNHEY and CDR2 SMNVEV (reference sequence). The CDR3 spans 16 residues. Amplified TCR beta CDR3 regions derived from RNA transcripts. When the TCR CDR3 underwent first-round RT-PCR, the HTBI primer set was used. TCRdb re-called the multiplex PCR reads with MiXCR, one entry per CDR3 protein. Seen here are about 610,000 distinct CDR3 sequences, more than 15% observed once, and the top ten hold around 3.3%.

The chain couples TRBV27 to TRBJ2-1, with a possible D match to TRBD1 (5 bases). The clonotype originates from a woman aged 40-49 years with Graves' ophthalmopathy. Specimen: blood. The chain's CDR3 is CASIPISRFRDSEQFF. The CDR3 coding sequence is TGTGCCAGCATCCCTATCTCCCGCTTCAGGGATAGTGAGCAGTTCTTC.